These T cell receptor beta chains were read from a single sample in a study of shared clonotypes between healthy human individuals. Sequencing used immunoSEQ multiplex PCR; TCRdb keeps in-frame clones, though not all of them. Of some 980,000 clones listed, over 60% are singletons. Source material: memory CD4+ T cells sorted from blood. The receptors here all came from a man younger than 30 in good health. CDR3s include the opening cysteine and the closing phenylalanine or tryptophan.

TRBV6-5	CASSSPTSGDTQYF
TRBV6-1	CASRAPGFVGPLHF
TRBV30	CAWTQGANSPLHF
TRBV6-5	CASSYGREQYF
TRBV5-6	CASSFGSHSTDTQYF
TRBV6-6	CASSSRSANTGELFF
TRBV2	CASSEDGANTGELFF
TRBV2	CASSDELLQFDTQYF
TRBV7-2	CASSPSPSNEQFF
TRBV6-4	CASSDSKGSSYEQYF
TRBV25-1	CASSEEGTVAGELFF
TRBV2	CASYKSRSQETQYF
TRBV5-1	CASRRLQGNTDTQYF
TRBV5-8	CASSPDLRQPQHF
TRBV6-1	CASSDGVRPQHF
TRBV29-1	CSVEGGAGEKLFF
TRBV19	CASSISNEQFF
TRBV7-2	CASSLRAPRNTGELFF
TRBV19	CASSSMGAADTQYF
TRBV19	CASSPGSWANVLTF
TRBV6-5	CASSYSDRPGGYTF
TRBV10-2	CASRPMGGDSYNEQFF
TRBV18	CASSQDRGPQHF
TRBV7-2	CASSLRQGGGYGYTF
TRBV5-4	CASSFRDHYGYTF
TRBV19	CASSSQGGQPQHF
TRBV6-5	CAGQRRPGETQYF
TRBV7-8	CASSLGDRGYQPQHF
TRBV5-1	CASSFDGAGTTGELFF
TRBV7-3	CASSLSGGNTEAFF
TRBV7-2	CASSLWQESGYGYTF
TRBV5-1	CASSPEWPITSMNEQFF
TRBV9	CASRPDRGQDQPQHF
TRBV10-2	CASSENTGGTEAFF
TRBV10-3	CAISLVGEKLFF
TRBV5-4	CASSSEWVAGANVLTF
TRBV19	CASSAIELRGGYTF
TRBV6-1	CASRGSRSTEAFF
TRBV7-2	CASRDREITGELFF
TRBV2	CASSGGAVYEQYF